Described below is a single TCR beta chain sequence and its context. These data come from a study of OX40 agonist ivuxolimab in advanced cancers. Study-level background: Hepatocellular carcinoma, melanoma, renal cell or head and neck cancer was diagnosed in the dose-escalation patients.

Prior autoimmune disease or systemic immunosuppression barred patients. The protocol was immunoSEQ multiplex PCR, while the TCRdb copy is restricted to in-frame clones and leaves out a portion. The table includes tens of thousands of clones, around 83% detected once. Sequenced here: CD4+ or CD8+ T cells sorted from blood, sampled in a trial of the OX40 agonist ivuxolimab. This clonotype was sampled from an adult with an advanced solid tumor such as melanoma, head and neck, liver or kidney cancer.

Written as DNA, the CDR3 is TGTGCCAGCAGTGGGGGGGCGCATACGCAGTATTTT. This encodes CASSGGAHTQYF. The V call is TRBV2, the J call TRBJ2-3; either TRBD1 or TRBD2 may fit D (6 bases each). This CDR3 is 12 amino acids long. V was pared by 4 bases and J by 7 bases, with 9 bases between. Per the germline V gene, CDR1 is SNHLY and CDR2 is FYNNEI. Full variable domain (remainder filled in from reference TRBV2 and TRBJ2-3): EPEVTQTPSHQVTQMGQEVILRCVPISNHLYFYWYRQILGQKVEFLVSFYNNEISEKSEIFDDQFSVERPDGSNFTLKIRSTKLEDSAMYFCASSGGAHTQYFGPGTRLTVL.